The 28 T cell receptor beta chains below all came from one sample that was sequenced in a study of T cells in Graves' hyperthyroidism and ophthalmopathy. Using RNA transcripts as the source, TCR beta CDR3 regions were amplified. The TCR CDR3 was amplified in a first-round RT-PCR using the HTBI primer set. Each CDR3 protein gets one entry after TCRdb re-called the multiplex PCR reads with MiXCR. The sample consists of about 640,000 distinct CDR3 sequences, 20% to 25% of them appearing once. Specimen: blood. The receptor set was obtained from a man younger than 40 with Graves' ophthalmopathy.

V and J are TRBV9 and TRBJ1-1; TRBD1 is a possible D gene (6 bases). CDR3 length: 16 amino acids. Deletions cut 4 bases from V and 10 bases from J, with 26 bases between. CDR1 and CDR2 (germline): SGDLS, YYNGEE. CDR3 DNA: TGTGCCAGCAGCCCCAGACAGGAAGGTATCACCCGATTAGCTTTCTTT. Protein: CASSPRQEGITRLAFF.

This clonotype was found many times. The rearrangement uses TRBV7-9 and TRBJ2-7; the D call may be TRBD1 or TRBD2 (5 bases each). Germline V gene lookup returns CDR1 SEHNR and CDR2 FQNEAQ (reference sequence). The CDR3 sequence is 14 residues long. Trimming took off 3 bases at V and 2 bases at J, with 11 bases between the two ends. As DNA, the CDR3 is TGTGCCAGCAGCTTGGGGGACGGAACCTACGAGCAGTACTTC. Translated, it gives CASSLGDGTYEQYF.

This clonotype was observed a few times. This chain connects TRBV9 to TRBJ2-2; D not resolved. The CDR3 covers 13 residues. The V end lost 2 bases, the J end lost 6 bases, and 8 bases lay between the germline ends. In germline, CDR1 is SGDLS, CDR2 YYNGEE. This chain's CDR3 is CASSVEKPGELFF. In nucleotides, the CDR3 is TGTGCCAGCAGCGTCGAGAAACCCGGGGAGCTGTTTTTT.

This clonotype was seen a handful of times. The chain joins TRBV6-1 to TRBJ1-5, with TRBD1 as a possible D gene (5 bases). CDR3 length: 13 amino acids. Germline V gene data show CDR1 as MNHNS and CDR2 as SASEGT. With 3 bases removed from V and 4 bases from J, the gap between germline ends came to 7 bases. The CDR3 loop reads CASSDGGNQPQHF. CDR3 DNA sequence: TGTGCCAGCAGTGACGGGGGGAATCAGCCCCAGCATTTT.

This clonotype was counted a few times. The J gene is TRBJ2-1, the V gene TRBV24-1; D gene uncertain. Trimming left V 4 bases short and J 5 bases short, with 2 bases between. This CDR3 spans 11 amino acids. In germline, CDR1 is KGHDR, CDR2 SFDVKD. CDR3 bases: TGTGCCACCAGTGAAAACAATGAGCAGTTCTTC. This encodes CATSENNEQFF.

This clonotype came up a few times. This rearrangement joins TRBV7-8 to TRBJ2-3, with 10 bases lining up with TRBD2. The V and J ends lost 2 bases and 2 bases, in that order; junction bases with no gene match: 13. This CDR3 is 19 amino acids long. CDR1 is SGHVS and CDR2 is FQNEAQ in the germline V gene. In DNA, the CDR3 is TGTGCCAGCAGCTTAAGGCTAGCGGGAGTTCTTCAAAACACAGATACGCAGTATTTT. Encoded protein: CASSLRLAGVLQNTDTQYF.

The chain has TRBV9 and TRBJ2-3; D is unresolved. The CDR3 is 16 amino acids. In germline, CDR1 is SGDLS, CDR2 YYNGEE. V was clipped by 0 bases and J by 2 bases, with 13 bases between them. CDR3 region: CASSVAPGRSTDTQYF. In DNA, the CDR3 is TGTGCCAGCAGCGTAGCCCCCGGGCGGTCCACAGATACGCAGTATTTT.

In its sample, this clonotype was seen a few times. This sequence joins TRBV11-2 and TRBJ1-6; TRBD1 matches 9 bases. CDR1 and CDR2 (germline): SGHAT, FQNNGV. Trimming took 1 base from V and 8 from J; bases not matched to a gene: 12. The CDR3 totals 18 residues. DNA for the CDR3: TGTGCCAGCAGCTTAGTTGTCAACCGGGGACAGGGTGATTCACCCCTCCACTTT. It codes for CASSLVVNRGQGDSPLHF.

This clonotype showed up just a few times. The rearrangement links TRBV20-1 to TRBJ2-5, with D tentatively TRBD1 (6 bases). CDR1 is DFQATT and CDR2 is SNEGSKA in the germline V gene (reference sequence). V shed 5 bases and J shed 2 bases, with 15 bases lying between them. This CDR3 comprises 14 residues. DNA for the CDR3: TGCAGTGCTGAGCCGGGACAACTACAAGAGACCCAGTACTTC. Residues: CSAEPGQLQETQYF.

The gene calls are TRBV27 and TRBJ2-7; D is undetermined. CDR3 length: 15 residues. The V end lost 5 bases, the J end lost 3 bases, and 17 bases lay between the germline ends. The germline V gene encodes CDR1 MNHEY and CDR2 SMNVEV (reference sequence). CDR3 residues: CASSPPATLFYEQYF. In DNA form, the CDR3 reads TGTGCCAGCAGTCCACCGGCCACTCTCTTCTACGAGCAGTACTTC.

V and J are TRBV9 and TRBJ2-7; 8 nucleotides match TRBD2. CDR1 and CDR2 from the germline V gene are SGDLS and YYNGEE. V trimming: 2 bases; J trimming: 2 bases; junction bases outside the gene matches: 6. The CDR3 is made up of 15 amino acids. CDR3 nucleotide sequence: TGTGCCAGCAGCGTCGCCCCGGGAGGGACCTACGAGCAGTACTTC. Its translation is CASSVAPGGTYEQYF.

As concerns this clonotype: One end of the junction varies from germline; a read error may be responsible. The V and J genes are TRBV28 and TRBJ1-5; D uncertain. Germline V gene lookup returns CDR1 MDHEN and CDR2 SYDVKM. This CDR3 comprises 17 residues. CDR3: CAISESRAGSSNQPQHF. CDR3 sequence (DNA): TGTGCCATCAGTGAGTCGAGGGCAGGCAGTAGCAATCAGCCCCAGCATTTT.

In its sample, this clonotype was seen a few times. The chain combines TRBV6-1 with TRBJ2-7; D gene uncertain. CDR3 length equals 14 residues. V was trimmed by 6 bases and J by 1 base, leaving 13 bases between them. The germline CDR1 and CDR2 sequences are MNHNS and SASEGT. CDR3 protein: CASSAPRGSYEQYF. CDR3 bases: TGTGCCAGCAGCGCACCCAGAGGTTCCTACGAGCAGTACTTC.

J is TRBJ1-5 and V is TRBV20-1; D might be TRBD1 (6 bases). CDR1 and CDR2 (germline): DFQATT, SNEGSKA (reference sequence). Deletions cut 4 bases from V and 2 bases from J, with 18 bases between. The CDR3 covers 16 residues. The CDR3 sequence is CSAIRTGGLGNQPQHF. The DNA of the CDR3 is TGCAGTGCTATCAGGACGGGGGGCTTGGGCAATCAGCCCCAGCATTTT.

Details on this clonotype: The junction and the germline gene differ at one end; a read error may be behind it. The V gene is TRBV7-9, the J gene TRBJ2-3, with a tentative D call TRBD2 (5 bases). This CDR3 has 19 residues. CDR1 is SEHNR and CDR2 is FQNEAQ in the germline V gene (reference sequence). CDR3 residues: CANSLTISLGLASRDTQYF. The CDR3 DNA sequence: TGTGCCAACAGCTTAACAATATCCCTAGGACTGGCCAGCAGAGATACGCAGTATTTT.

This clonotype was observed at least ten times. This chain uses TRBV2 with TRBJ2-1; D is unresolved. The V gene's germline CDR1 is SNHLY and CDR2 FYNNEI. Trimming shortened V by 7 bases and J by 2 bases, and 12 bases separated the two germline ends. The CDR3 spans 14 residues. The chain's CDR3 is CASTEHGPYNEQFF. The CDR3 region has the DNA TGTGCCAGCACCGAACATGGGCCCTACAATGAGCAGTTCTTC.

The chain links TRBV25-1 to TRBJ2-7, with D tentatively TRBD1 (5 bases). The CDR3 is made up of 17 amino acids. Trimming stripped 3 bases from V and 1 base from J, with 19 bases between. From germline, CDR1 is MGHDK and CDR2 SYGVNS. The CDR3 DNA follows: TGTGCCAGCAGTGAGGGTACAGGATTTGTCGAGTCCTACGAGCAGTACTTC. Protein: CASSEGTGFVESYEQYF.

This clonotype was found a few times. The genes are TRBV5-1 and TRBJ2-1; D is possibly TRBD2 (7 bases). V lost 4 bases to trimming and J lost 4 bases, with 15 bases between them. Germline loops: CDR1 SGHRS, CDR2 YFSETQ. The CDR3 length is 15 residues. The DNA of the CDR3 is TGCGCCAGCAGCCCGAGGGGGGGTCGTTACAATGAGCAGTTCTTC. Its protein is CASSPRGGRYNEQFF.

This rearrangement joins TRBV12-3 or TRBV12-4 to TRBJ2-1; 11 bases fit TRBD1. The trim removed 4 bases at V and 0 bases at J, leaving 2 bases unmatched. This CDR3 has 16 amino acids. CDR3 region: CASSSGQGVSYNEQFF. CDR3 DNA: TGTGCCAGCAGTTCGGGACAGGGGGTCTCCTACAATGAGCAGTTCTTC.

This clonotype was counted ten times or more. The CDR3 DNA follows: TGTGCCAGCAGCCACCTAGCGGGAGCCCCCTACAATGAGCAGTTCTTC. Protein: CASSHLAGAPYNEQFF. This chain joins TRBV3-1 and TRBJ2-1, with 10 bases aligning to TRBD2. The CDR3 has 16 amino acids. Germline assignment: CDR1 LGHDT and CDR2 YNNKEL (reference sequence). Trimming at V came to 3 bases and at J to 2 bases, leaving 4 bases not matched to a gene.

Comment on this clonotype: Germline and junction disagree at one end, which may indicate a read error. The chain carries TRBV27 and TRBJ2-1; 13 bases map to TRBD2. The CDR3 totals 18 residues. Germline V lookup: CDR1 MNHEY, CDR2 SMNVEV (reference sequence). The CDR3 reads CAGSFKGLRTSGSNEQFF. The CDR3 DNA sequence: TGTGCCGGCAGTTTTAAGGGGTTAAGGACTAGCGGGAGCAATGAGCAGTTCTTC.

This clonotype occurred a few times. In nucleotides, the CDR3 is TGCGCCAGCAGCCAAGCCTCTAGCGGGAGCTCTGGGGCCAACGTCCTGACTTTC. This translates into CASSQASSGSSGANVLTF. The chain links TRBV4-1 to TRBJ2-6, with TRBD2 matching 10 bases. The CDR3 runs 18 residues. Germline V CDR1 and CDR2: MGHRA, YSYEKL. With V trimmed by 1 base and J by 0 bases, 3 bases remained unmatched.

V usage is TRBV5-1 and J usage is TRBJ2-7, with a weak D call TRBD1 (5 bases). Germline V gives CDR1 SGHRS, CDR2 YFSETQ. The ends were cut back, 4 bases at V and 3 bases at J, with 14 bases in the middle. The CDR3 spans 14 residues. CDR3 nucleotides: TGCGCCAGCAGCCGTATTCAGGGTGGCTACGAGCAGTACTTC. Translating it yields CASSRIQGGYEQYF.

This clonotype was picked up many times. This chain joins TRBV5-1 and TRBJ2-1, with D perhaps TRBD2 (6 bases). Deletions cut 4 bases from V and 6 bases from J, with 26 bases between. CDR1 and CDR2 from the germline V gene are SGHRS and YFSETQ. The CDR3 is 18 residues long. The DNA for the CDR3 is TGCGCCAGCAGCAGCCCCCTCCAGGGCTCCTTGGGGGGCAATGAGCAGTTCTTC. Its protein is CASSSPLQGSLGGNEQFF. Combining the CDR3 with reference TRBV5-1 and TRBJ2-1 gives the whole variable domain KAGVTQTPRYLIKTRGQQVTLSCSPISGHRSVSWYQQTPGQGLQFLFEYFSETQRNKGNFPGRFSGRQFSNSRSEMNVSTLELGDSALYLCASSSPLQGSLGGNEQFFGPGTRLTVL.

This clonotype was picked up many times. The chain combines TRBV7-3 with TRBJ2-3; D is perhaps TRBD1 (5 bases). From germline, CDR1 is SGHTA and CDR2 FQGTGA. The CDR3 extends over 14 amino acids. The V gene lost 5 bases and the J gene lost 6 bases, with 15 bases spanning the gap. This CDR3 is CASSRLGAGDTQYF. The CDR3 nucleotides read TGTGCCAGCAGCCGCTTAGGCGCAGGGGATACGCAGTATTTT.

Notes on this clonotype: The junction departs from germline at one end; a sequencing error may be responsible. The chain carries TRBV28 and TRBJ2-7; perhaps TRBD1 as D (6 bases). The CDR3 loop spans 13 amino acids. The germline V gene has CDR1 MDHEN and CDR2 SYDVKM. The CDR3 region has the DNA TGTGTCAGCAGTTATCAGGGGTGGGACGAGCAGTACTTC. It translates to CVSSYQGWDEQYF.

The chain joins TRBV10-3 to TRBJ2-1; 13 positions agree with TRBD2. The CDR3 contains 22 residues. J lost 4 bases, V lost 0 bases, and 18 bases had no gene match. CDR1 and CDR2 from the germline V gene are ENHRY and SYGVKD. The CDR3 nucleotides read TGTGCCATCAGTGAGTCGAGTGCGCTGGGACTAGCGGGAAGAGAGAGGTACAATGAGCAGTTCTTC. Amino acid sequence: CAISESSALGLAGRERYNEQFF.

The V call is TRBV10-3, the J call TRBJ2-3; 9 nucleotides agree with TRBD2. Looked up from germline, CDR1 is ENHRY and CDR2 is SYGVKD. This CDR3 spans 17 amino acids. V gave up 3 bases and J gave up 2 bases; unmatched junction bases: 9. CDR3 sequence reads: CAISENFLAGNTDTQYF. CDR3 coding DNA: TGTGCCATCAGTGAAAATTTTCTAGCGGGAAACACAGATACGCAGTATTTT.